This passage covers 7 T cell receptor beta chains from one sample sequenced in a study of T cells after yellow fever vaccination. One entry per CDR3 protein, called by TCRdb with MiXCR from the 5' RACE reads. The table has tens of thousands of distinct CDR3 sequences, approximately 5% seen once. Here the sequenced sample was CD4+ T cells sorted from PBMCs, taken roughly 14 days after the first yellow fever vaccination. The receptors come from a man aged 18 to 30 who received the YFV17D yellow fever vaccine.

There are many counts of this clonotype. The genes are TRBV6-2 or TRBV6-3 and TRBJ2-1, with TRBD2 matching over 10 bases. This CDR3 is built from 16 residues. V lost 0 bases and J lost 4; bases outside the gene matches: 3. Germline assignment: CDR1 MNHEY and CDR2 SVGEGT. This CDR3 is CASSYSPSGGYNEQFF. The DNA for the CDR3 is TGTGCCAGCAGTTACTCGCCTAGCGGGGGATACAATGAGCAGTTCTTC.

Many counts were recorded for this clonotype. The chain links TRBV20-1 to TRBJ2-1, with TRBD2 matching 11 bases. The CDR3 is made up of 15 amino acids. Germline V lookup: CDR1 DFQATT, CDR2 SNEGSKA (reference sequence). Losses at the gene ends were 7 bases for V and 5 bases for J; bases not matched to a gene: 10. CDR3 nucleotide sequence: TGCAGTGGCCCCGATACTAGCGGGGGAGACAATGAGCAGTTCTTC. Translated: CSGPDTSGGDNEQFF.

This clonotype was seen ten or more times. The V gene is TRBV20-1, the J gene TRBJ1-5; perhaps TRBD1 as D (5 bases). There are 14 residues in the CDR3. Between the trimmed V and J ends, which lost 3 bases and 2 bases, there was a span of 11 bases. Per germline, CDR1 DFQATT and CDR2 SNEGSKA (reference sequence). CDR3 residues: CSASSGIGNQPQHF. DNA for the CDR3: TGCAGTGCTAGCTCAGGGATTGGCAATCAGCCCCAGCATTTT.

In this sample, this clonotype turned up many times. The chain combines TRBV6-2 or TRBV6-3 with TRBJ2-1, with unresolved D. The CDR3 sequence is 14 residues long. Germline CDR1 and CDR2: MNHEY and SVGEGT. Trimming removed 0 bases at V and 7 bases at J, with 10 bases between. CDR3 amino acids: CASSYSDQRNEQFF. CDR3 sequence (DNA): TGTGCCAGCAGTTACTCGGATCAGAGGAATGAGCAGTTCTTC.

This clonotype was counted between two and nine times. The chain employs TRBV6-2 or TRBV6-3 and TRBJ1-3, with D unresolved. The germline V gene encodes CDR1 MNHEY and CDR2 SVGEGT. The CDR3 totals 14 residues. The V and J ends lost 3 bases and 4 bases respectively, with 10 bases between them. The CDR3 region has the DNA TGTGCCAGCAGTTATTACGGGTCCGGAAACACCATATATTTT. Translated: CASSYYGSGNTIYF.

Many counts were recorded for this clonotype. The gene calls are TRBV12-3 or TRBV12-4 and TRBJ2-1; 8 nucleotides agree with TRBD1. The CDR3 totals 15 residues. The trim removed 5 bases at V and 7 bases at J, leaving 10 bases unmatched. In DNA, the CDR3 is TGTGCCAGCAGTAAGTCAGGGGGCGCGGGTAATGAGCAGTTCTTC. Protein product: CASSKSGGAGNEQFF.

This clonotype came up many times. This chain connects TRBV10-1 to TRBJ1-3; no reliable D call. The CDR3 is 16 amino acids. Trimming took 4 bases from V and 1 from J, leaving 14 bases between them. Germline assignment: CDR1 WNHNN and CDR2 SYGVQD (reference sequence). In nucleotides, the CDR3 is TGCGCCAGCAGTGGAGGAACCGCATATTCTGGAAACACCATATATTTT. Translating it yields CASSGGTAYSGNTIYF.